This T cell receptor beta chain was sequenced in a study of T cell repertoires in cytomegalovirus infection (dated by TCRdb to 2018 to 2020). Looking at the study overall: The HLA type of each donor mattered for the analysis, because public TCR beta signatures pointed to carriage of CMV infection along with the matching HLA type.

The CDR3 runs 16 amino acids, cysteine and phenylalanine included. The only DNA kept is the CDR3, 48 bases in frame from the first base. From the germline V gene (reference sequence), CDR1 is SEHNR and CDR2 is FQNEAQ. V loses 1 base, J loses 6 bases, and the germline ends lie 15 bases apart. Instrument on record: Illumina HiSeq 1500. TCRdb reprocessed the public reads (quality trimming at Q25 with fastp, clone calling with MiXCR) and kept in-frame beta chains. Every CDR3 protein is listed once, alongside the most common genes and DNA of its rows. Counted in this sample were 310,000 or so distinct CDR3 sequences; approximately 10% of them appeared once. The ten largest clones take up around 2.4% of the sample. What the work shows at the level of the full study, not this receptor alone: In both this cohort and an independent cohort of a few hundred donors, the cumulative frequency of public TCR beta family members distinguished carriers of CMV infection plus the relevant HLA type. The ex vivo response was dominated by HLA-C-restricted CMV-specific TCR beta clonotypes, which also provided the single most frequent clonotype in two of eight donors.

The sample holds many counts of this clonotype. Its antigen remains undetermined. No much larger clone exists at a distance of one base, and base qualities are not known. The specimen sequenced was PBMCs. This TCR was sampled from a human donor in good health (CMV status not recorded). Some clones in this sample may be carry-over from other donors' samples. The rearranged segments are TRBV7-9 and TRBJ1-4; the D gene is unclear. The bases read TGTGCCAGCAGCTTAGGCCCCCTCGGACGCGATGAAAAACTGTTTTTT. Translated, this is CASSLGPLGRDEKLFF.